This T cell receptor (beta chain) was sequenced in a study of cytomegalovirus exposure and HLA in healthy donors. V shed 9 bases, J shed 4 bases, and the junction held 7 bases outside the gene matches. The germline V gene has CDR1 LGHNT and CDR2 FRNRAP. The CDR3 consists of 13 residues. Amplification used 60 Vbeta primers and 13 Jbeta primers. Repertoires were generated with immunoSEQ multiplex PCR, while TCRdb's copy carries only in-frame clones and drops some. The sample lists tens of thousands of clones, 78% occurring once. The chain uses TRBV12-5 and TRBJ2-7; the match to TRBD1 covers 9 bases. The sample comprised PBMCs. This sequence was found in a male donor in good health and CMV-seropositive. CDR3 bases: TGTGCTAGGAGACAGGGGGAGTGGTACGAGCAGTACTTC. Its protein product is CARRQGEWYEQYF.